A single sample is the source of the 8 T cell receptor beta chains below, sequenced in a study of blood T cell repertoires in COVID-19. Profiled with immunoSEQ multiplex PCR; TCRdb holds only in-frame clones, not every one. The sample shows about 270,000 clones, over 75% of them seen only once. Specimen: PBMCs or T cells enriched from blood (not recorded which). The receptor set was obtained from a woman aged 45-59 years with acute COVID-19.

About this clone itself: Germline and junction disagree at one end, which may indicate a read error. The V gene is TRBV6-6, the J gene TRBJ2-5; D perhaps matches TRBD2 (6 bases). Germline V gene lookup returns CDR1 MNHNY and CDR2 SVGAGI (reference sequence). The CDR3 loop spans 17 amino acids. CDR3: CVSSLNRWISGKETQYF. The CDR3 DNA reads TGTGTCAGCAGTCTCAACCGCTGGATTAGCGGTAAAGAGACCCAGTACTTC.

The rearrangement uses TRBV29-1 and TRBJ1-2, with 7 bases that match TRBD1. Germline values: CDR1 SQVTM, CDR2 ANQGSEA. V trimming: 2 bases; J trimming: 5 bases; junction bases outside the gene matches: 8. The CDR3 sequence is 14 residues long. The CDR3 spells CSVERDSAPYGYTF. In DNA, the CDR3 is TGCAGCGTTGAAAGGGACAGTGCCCCTTATGGCTACACCTTC.

The V gene is TRBV10-3, the J gene TRBJ1-5; possible D gene TRBD1, 6 bases. The CDR3 has 16 residues. V lost 10 bases to trimming and J lost 5 bases, with 24 bases between them. Germline values: CDR1 ENHRY, CDR2 SYGVKD. CDR3 residues: CATAFTGGQLDQPQHF. For the CDR3, the DNA is TGTGCCACCGCCTTTACGGGAGGACAGCTGGATCAGCCCCAGCATTTT.

This chain connects TRBV7-8 to TRBJ2-7; 9 positions match TRBD1. The CDR3 runs 15 residues. J was trimmed by 5 bases and V by 4 bases; bases with no gene match: 9. The germline V gene encodes CDR1 SGHVS and CDR2 FQNEAQ. As DNA, the CDR3 is TGTGCCAGCAGCTCCACCGGGACAGGGCTCAACGAGCAGTACTTC. It translates to CASSSTGTGLNEQYF.

The chain employs TRBV6-2 or TRBV6-3 and TRBJ2-5; 10 nucleotides align to TRBD2. Trimming took 5 bases from V and 4 from J; bases not matched to a gene: 4. Germline V gene data show CDR1 as MNHEY and CDR2 as SVGEGT. The CDR3 has 14 amino acids. CDR3 bases: TGTGCCAGCAGTAGCGGGGGGGCCCCAGAGACCCAGTACTTC. Its translation: CASSSGGAPETQYF.

This clone was picked up one time. V and J are TRBV4-3 and TRBJ2-7; D might be TRBD1 (5 bases). Trimming cost V 1 base and J 1 base, with 11 bases left between them. Per germline, CDR1 LGHNA and CDR2 YSLEER. CDR3 length: 15 residues. CDR3 in amino acids: CASSQVQGGSYEQYF. CDR3 sequence (DNA): TGCGCCAGCAGCCAAGTCCAGGGCGGTTCCTACGAGCAGTACTTC.

Written as DNA, the CDR3 is TGTGCCAGTAGTAATACCCGGTACCCGGGCGAGCAGTACTTC. Translation gives CASSNTRYPGEQYF. The chain joins TRBV19 to TRBJ2-7; D gene uncertain. Germline V lookup: CDR1 LNHDA, CDR2 SQIVND (reference sequence). The CDR3 consists of 14 residues. Trimming removed 4 bases from V and 6 bases from J, with 16 bases in between.

Points on this clone: One end of the junction does not line up with germline, which may come from a read error. The chain links TRBV12-3 or TRBV12-4 to TRBJ1-1, with a possible D match to TRBD1 (6 bases). There are 12 residues in the CDR3. The CDR3 DNA follows: TGTGCCAGCAGTCTAGCAGGGGCTGAAGCTTTCTTT. Encoded protein: CASSLAGAEAFF.